A single sample gave rise to the 9 T cell receptor beta chains below, sequenced in a study of T cells in Graves' hyperthyroidism and ophthalmopathy. Amplification of TCR beta CDR3 regions was performed using RNA transcripts as template. HTBI primers were the set used in a first-round RT-PCR of the TCR CDR3. TCRdb reanalysed the multiplex PCR reads using MiXCR and keeps one entry per CDR3 protein. In the table there are some 380,000 distinct CDR3 sequences, roughly 14% of which are singletons. The sample comprised blood. These receptors all stem from a man aged 25-40 years with Graves' hyperthyroidism that later progressed to Graves' ophthalmopathy.

This chain connects TRBV6-1 to TRBJ2-3, with D uncertain. The CDR3 consists of 14 residues. Germline CDR1 is MNHNS and CDR2 is SASEGT. Trimming pared 6 bases from V and 3 bases from J, leaving 13 bases between. As DNA, the CDR3 is TGTGCCAGCAGCGACAACCGGCGGACAGATACGCAGTATTTT. It translates to CASSDNRRTDTQYF.

Concerning this clonotype itself: This may stem from a read error, because a much larger clone lies one nucleotide away. The chain has TRBV10-3 and TRBJ2-3; 8 positions agree with TRBD1. The CDR3 runs 15 residues. Unmatched junction bases numbered 12, after V lost 10 bases and J lost 3 bases. Looked up from germline, CDR1 is ENHRY and CDR2 is SYGVKD. This CDR3 reads CASNEVGQGTDTQYF. DNA for the CDR3: TGTGCCAGCAATGAAGTCGGACAGGGAACAGATACGCAGTATTTT.

This clonotype has at least ten counts. The rearrangement joins TRBV5-1 to TRBJ2-2, with 9 bases aligning to TRBD1. CDR3 length: 15 residues. Germline V gives CDR1 SGHRS, CDR2 YFSETQ. V was clipped by 4 bases and J by 1 base; unmatched bases: 2. In DNA, the CDR3 is TGCGCCAGCAGCGAGGACAGGGGGAACACCGGGGAGCTGTTTTTT. Translating it yields CASSEDRGNTGELFF.

This clonotype was seen ten or more times. The chain is built from TRBV3-1 and TRBJ1-1, with a possible D match to TRBD1 (6 bases). The CDR3 runs to 14 residues. Germline V lookup: CDR1 LGHDT, CDR2 YNNKEL (reference sequence). V lost 0 bases and J 10 bases, leaving 15 bases between the germline ends. The CDR3 here is CASSQEGQGSRAFF. The CDR3 nucleotides read TGTGCCAGCAGCCAAGAAGGGCAGGGGAGTAGAGCTTTCTTT.

This clonotype was detected a few times. This chain connects TRBV7-9 to TRBJ1-1; 8 positions agree with TRBD1. The CDR3 spans 15 residues. J gave up 0 bases and V 4 bases, and 4 bases lay outside the gene matches. Per the germline V gene, CDR1 is SEHNR and CDR2 is FQNEAQ (reference sequence). This CDR3 is CASSSPGQVNTEAFF. The CDR3 region has the DNA TGTGCCAGCAGCTCACCGGGACAGGTGAACACTGAAGCTTTCTTT.

Ten or more counts support this clonotype. CDR3 coding DNA: TGTGCCAGCAGTGAACCAACAACTGTGACCTACGAGCAGTACTTC. It yields the protein CASSEPTTVTYEQYF. J is TRBJ2-7 and V is TRBV6-1, with D uncertain. Trimming removed 2 bases from V and 2 bases from J, with 13 bases in between. Germline CDR1 MNHNS, CDR2 SASEGT. The CDR3 has 15 residues.

This clonotype was recorded at least ten times. The chain is built from TRBV24-1 and TRBJ2-7; D is unresolved. CDR1 is KGHDR, CDR2 SFDVKD, per germline. V was shortened by 0 bases and J by 4 bases, with 18 bases between the two germline ends. The CDR3 sequence is 17 residues long. The CDR3 region is CATSDLLGLRPLYEQYF. In DNA, the CDR3 is TGTGCCACCAGTGATTTGTTGGGGTTACGACCCCTGTACGAGCAGTACTTC.

In this sample, this clonotype turned up many times. The genes are TRBV11-3 and TRBJ2-1; 8 bases map to TRBD1. This CDR3 has 15 amino acids. Germline values: CDR1 SGHNT, CDR2 YENEEA. The ends lost 5 bases at V and 6 bases at J; junction bases unmatched: 9. The CDR3, as DNA: TGTGCCAGCAGCCTGGGACAGGTATCGGTCAATGAGCAGTTCTTC. Translation gives CASSLGQVSVNEQFF.

This clonotype was picked up many times. This sequence joins TRBV30 and TRBJ1-5; 8 positions agree with TRBD1. Germline lookup yields CDR1 GTSNPN and CDR2 SVGIG (reference sequence). J gave up 4 bases and V 2 bases, and 4 bases lay outside the gene matches. This CDR3 has 14 residues. CDR3 region: CAWSSGQGNQPQHF. The CDR3 nucleotides read TGTGCCTGGAGTTCCGGACAGGGAAATCAGCCCCAGCATTTT.